This T cell receptor (beta chain) originates from a study of shared clonotypes between healthy human individuals. The donors were adults (healthy and HIV-negative) with no recent acute infections or vaccinations. The donors were all Caucasian adults (living in Nashville, Tennessee). Input per replicate PCR of unsorted PBMC was 300 ng DNA, corresponding to tens of thousands of T cell genomes. TCRdb keeps only in-frame clones here, not all; method: immunoSEQ multiplex PCR. The sample gives about 450,000 clones, around 79% of which show up once; roughly an eighth is in the top ten. Material: PBMCs. This clonotype was sampled from a woman aged 40 to 50 in good health. Some clones in this sample may be carry-over from other donors' samples.

For the CDR3, the DNA is TGTGCCAGCTCACCATGGGCAGGGGACACCGGGGAGCTGTTTTTT. Its translation is CASSPWAGDTGELFF. This chain links TRBV18 with TRBJ2-2; tentatively, D is TRBD1 (6 bases). Looked up from germline, CDR1 is KGHSH and CDR2 is LQKENI. Trimming removed 2 bases from V and 3 bases from J, with 10 bases in between. This CDR3 has 15 amino acids.